This T cell receptor beta chain originates from a study of shared clonotypes between healthy human individuals. Notes on this clone: The antigen is not known.

Measured with immunoSEQ multiplex PCR; TCRdb has only the in-frame clones, and not every one. The sample carries 2.3 million or so clones, roughly 93% recorded once. CDR1 is MDHEN, CDR2 SYDVKM, per germline. This CDR3 spans 14 amino acids. V lost 2 bases and J 6 bases, leaving 13 bases between the germline ends. Study-level results: Naive subsets generally had larger estimated richness than memory subsets. The study found lower generation probabilities in non-shared clonotypes than in those shared by all four donors.

This clonotype was sampled from a man aged 18 to 30 in good health. Some clones in this sample may be carry-over from other donors' samples. Sequences were obtained from naive CD4+ T cells from PBMCs. Subset of the sample: CD45RA+ positively selected. J is TRBJ1-1 and V is TRBV28; D remains ambiguous. The CDR3 loop reads CASSLAYRWAEAFF. CDR3 DNA: TGTGCCAGCAGTTTAGCGTACCGCTGGGCTGAAGCTTTCTTT.